The source of this T cell receptor (beta chain) is a study of blood T cell repertoires in COVID-19. Background on the study: From T cells, B-cell-depleted T cells, or PBMCs came the material, which was cDNA or gDNA.

TCRdb's copy holds only in-frame clones and misses some; the assay was immunoSEQ multiplex PCR. There are over 100,000 clones in the sample; almost 70% occur only once, and under 2.5% lies in the top ten. The CDR3 runs 13 residues. Between the trimmed V and J ends, which lost 5 bases and 7 bases, there was a span of 9 bases. This clone has more than one count but fewer than ten. The receptor was isolated from a woman in her 70s with acute or convalescent COVID-19. Sequenced sample: peripheral blood. The J gene is TRBJ1-6, the V gene TRBV12-3 or TRBV12-4, with D perhaps matching TRBD1 (5 bases). CDR3 sequence: CASSQQENSPLHF. CDR3 nucleotide sequence: TGTGCCAGCAGTCAACAGGAGAATTCACCCCTCCACTTT.